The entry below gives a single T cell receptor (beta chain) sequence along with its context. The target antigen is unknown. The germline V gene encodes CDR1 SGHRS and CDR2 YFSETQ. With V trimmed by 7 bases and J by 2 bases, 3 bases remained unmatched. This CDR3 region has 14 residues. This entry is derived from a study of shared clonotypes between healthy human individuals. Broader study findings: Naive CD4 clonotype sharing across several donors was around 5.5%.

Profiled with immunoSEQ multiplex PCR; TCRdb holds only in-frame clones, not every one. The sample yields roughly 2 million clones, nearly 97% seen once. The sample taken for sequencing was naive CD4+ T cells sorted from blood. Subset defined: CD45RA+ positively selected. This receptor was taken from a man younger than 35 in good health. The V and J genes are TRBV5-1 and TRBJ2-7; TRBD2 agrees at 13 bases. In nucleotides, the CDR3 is TGCGCCAGCGGGACTAGCGGGGCTCCCTACGAGCAGTACTTC. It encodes CASGTSGAPYEQYF.